Reported below is one TCR beta chain. Its antigen is still unknown. No much larger clone exists at a distance of one base, and base qualities are not known. CDR1 and CDR2 were assigned from the germline V gene as LGHNA and YNFKEQ. Including the terminal cysteine and phenylalanine, the CDR3 comprises 15 residues. The DNA shown is the 45-base CDR3, in frame from base 1. At the junction V is shortened by 4 bases and J by 3 bases, with 15 bases in between. Positive SARS-CoV-2 PCR tests in the convalescent patients dated from March to December 2020, before Alpha, Beta and Delta variants emerged in the United States. Ficoll-Paque Plus gradient centrifugation was used to isolate PBMCs from whole blood, and the isolated PBMCs were then either used fresh or cryopreserved at -140C. Library prep was done by PCR. Sequencing took place on an Illumina iSeq 100. Per the source publication's procedure: Non-productive sequences were filtered out, and CDR3s that did not start with C, did not end with F or W, or were shorter than 7 amino acids were discarded. Levenshtein distances (stringdist) and unrooted phylogenetic trees (ape) in R version 3.6.1 were used to assess CDR3 homology. TCRdb cleaned the public reads at Q25 with fastp, built clones with MiXCR and kept in-frame beta chains. Duplicate CDR3 protein sequences are folded into a single record with the most common DNA and genes. The V and J calls shown here were made by TCRdb, not taken from the authors' results. This sample lists just over 20,000 distinct CDR3 sequences; around 58% were detected once. Approximately 1% of the sample belongs to the ten largest clones.

This entry is derived from a study of vaccination and CD4 T cells after COVID-19 (dated by TCRdb to between 2021 and 2023). Background on the whole study: Convalescent patients had a positive SARS-CoV-2 result on nasal swab PCR, and of these patients, several had mild disease and one had severe disease. Six males and four females were included in the convalescent cohort, with two Hispanic individuals, seven Caucasians, two Asians and one multiracial person represented. Two doses of either the Pfizer-BioNTech BNT162b2 vaccine (n=8) or the Moderna mRNA-1273 vaccine (n=2) were administered to participants. The time from the second vaccine dose to post-vaccine blood sampling had a median of roughly 70 days and ranged from about 14 to 241 days. The spike-specific CD4+ TCR repertoire was compared before and after mRNA vaccination in approximately ten COVID-19 convalescent patients and several infection-naive healthy vaccine recipients. Post-COVID blood samples from convalescent patients were collected a median of around 100 days after diagnosis, with a range of roughly 30 to 170 days.

What the study reported, not specific to this receptor: An increase in the median number of SARS-CoV-2-reactive clonotypes from 21 after infection to 38 after vaccination was observed, but the change was not found to be significant. Nearly all vaccine-specific clones in convalescent patients (304 of 307) were mono-reactive for SARS-CoV-2 spike rather than cross-reactive with common cold coronaviruses. Relatively few convalescent patients were included in the study, and early timepoints after natural infection were not analyzed. Among the post-vaccine SARS-CoV-2-reactive clones in convalescent patients, a median around 90% showed up only after vaccination, which suggests vaccine-specific priming.

The material sequenced was CD4+ T cells from blood, taken before SARS-CoV-2 vaccination. This sequence originates from a human donor who had recovered from COVID-19. The V gene is TRBV4-2 and the J gene is TRBJ1-1, with no reliable assignment of the D segment. Here the CDR3 is given as CASSPPGNRDTEAFF. The DNA is TGTGCCAGCAGCCCACCGGGAAACCGGGACACTGAAGCTTTCTTT.